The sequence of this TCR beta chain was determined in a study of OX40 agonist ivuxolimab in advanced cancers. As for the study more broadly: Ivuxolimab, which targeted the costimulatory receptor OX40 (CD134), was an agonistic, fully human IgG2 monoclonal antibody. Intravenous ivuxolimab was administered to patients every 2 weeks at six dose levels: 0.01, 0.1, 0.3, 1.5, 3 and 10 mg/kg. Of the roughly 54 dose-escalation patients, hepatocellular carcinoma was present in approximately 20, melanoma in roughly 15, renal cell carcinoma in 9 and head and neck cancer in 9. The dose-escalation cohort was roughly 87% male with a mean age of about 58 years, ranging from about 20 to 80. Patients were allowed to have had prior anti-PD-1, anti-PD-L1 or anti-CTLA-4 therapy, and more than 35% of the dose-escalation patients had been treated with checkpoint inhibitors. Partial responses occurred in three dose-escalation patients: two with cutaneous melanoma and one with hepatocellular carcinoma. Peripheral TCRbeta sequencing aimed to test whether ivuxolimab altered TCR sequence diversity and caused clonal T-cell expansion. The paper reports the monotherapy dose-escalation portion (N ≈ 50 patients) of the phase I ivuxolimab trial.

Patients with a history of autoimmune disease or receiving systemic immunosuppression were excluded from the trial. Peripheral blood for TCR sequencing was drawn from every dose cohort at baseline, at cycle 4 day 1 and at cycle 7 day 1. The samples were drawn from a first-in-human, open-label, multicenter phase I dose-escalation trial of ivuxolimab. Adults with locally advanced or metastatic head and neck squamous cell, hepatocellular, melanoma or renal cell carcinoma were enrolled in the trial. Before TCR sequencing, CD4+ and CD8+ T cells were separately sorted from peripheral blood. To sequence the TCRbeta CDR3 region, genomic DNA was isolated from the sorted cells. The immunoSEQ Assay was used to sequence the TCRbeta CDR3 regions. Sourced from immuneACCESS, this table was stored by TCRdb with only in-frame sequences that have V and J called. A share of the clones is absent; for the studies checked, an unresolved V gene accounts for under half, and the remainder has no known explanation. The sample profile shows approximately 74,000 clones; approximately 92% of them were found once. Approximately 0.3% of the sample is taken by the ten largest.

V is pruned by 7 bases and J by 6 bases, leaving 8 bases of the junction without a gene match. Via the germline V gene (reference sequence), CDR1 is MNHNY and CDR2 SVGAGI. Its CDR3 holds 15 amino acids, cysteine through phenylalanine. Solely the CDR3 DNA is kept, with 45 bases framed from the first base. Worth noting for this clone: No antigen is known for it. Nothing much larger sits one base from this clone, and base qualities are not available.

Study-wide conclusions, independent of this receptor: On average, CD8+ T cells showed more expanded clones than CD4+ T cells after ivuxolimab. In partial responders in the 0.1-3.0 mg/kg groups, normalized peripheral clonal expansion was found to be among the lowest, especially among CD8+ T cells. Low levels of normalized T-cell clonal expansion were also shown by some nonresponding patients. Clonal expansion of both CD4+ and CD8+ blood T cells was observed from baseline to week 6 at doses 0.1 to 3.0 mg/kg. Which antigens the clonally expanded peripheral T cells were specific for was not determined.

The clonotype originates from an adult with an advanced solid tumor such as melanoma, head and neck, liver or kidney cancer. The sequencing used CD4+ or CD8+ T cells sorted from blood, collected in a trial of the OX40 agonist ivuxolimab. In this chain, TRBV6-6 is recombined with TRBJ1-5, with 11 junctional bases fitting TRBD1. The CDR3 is CASTKRTGGTQPQHF. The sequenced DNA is TGTGCCAGCACTAAAAGGACAGGGGGCACTCAGCCCCAGCATTTT.